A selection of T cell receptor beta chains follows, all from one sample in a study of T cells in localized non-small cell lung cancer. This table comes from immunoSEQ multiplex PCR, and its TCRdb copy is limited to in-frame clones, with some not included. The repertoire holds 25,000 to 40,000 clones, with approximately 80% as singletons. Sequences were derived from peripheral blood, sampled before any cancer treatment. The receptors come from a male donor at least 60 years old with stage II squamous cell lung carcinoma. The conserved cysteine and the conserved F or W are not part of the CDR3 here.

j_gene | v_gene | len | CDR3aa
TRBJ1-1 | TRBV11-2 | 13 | ASRITKMGNTEAF
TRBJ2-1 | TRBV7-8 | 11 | ASSPGAANEQF
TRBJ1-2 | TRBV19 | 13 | ASSIQRQGGDGYT
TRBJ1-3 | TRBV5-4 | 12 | ASSSGVLGNTIY
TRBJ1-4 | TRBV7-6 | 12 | ASSLVTGSEKLF
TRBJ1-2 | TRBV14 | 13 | ASSQTEFQGDGYT
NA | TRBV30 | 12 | AWSASGTFYEQY
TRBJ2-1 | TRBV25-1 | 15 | ASSEWASGTYGNEQF
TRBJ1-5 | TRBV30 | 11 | AWSKAAHQPQH
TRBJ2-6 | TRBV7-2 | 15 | ASSLVHILSGANVLT
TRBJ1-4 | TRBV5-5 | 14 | ASSLGSTTGGEKLF
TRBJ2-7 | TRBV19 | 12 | ASSVAGRGYEQY
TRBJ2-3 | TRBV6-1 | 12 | ASKVAEGTDTQY
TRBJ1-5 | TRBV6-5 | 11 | ASSKEPPRPQH
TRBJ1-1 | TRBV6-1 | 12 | ASKRGGMNTEAF
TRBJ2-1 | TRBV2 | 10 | ASDEGYNEQF
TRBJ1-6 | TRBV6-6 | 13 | ASTHRAHRNSPLH
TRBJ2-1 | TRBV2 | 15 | ASSGTSGRAKYNEQF
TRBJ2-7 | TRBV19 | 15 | ASSPGLAGVSYSEQY
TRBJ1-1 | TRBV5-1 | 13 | ASSLGDSWVTEAF
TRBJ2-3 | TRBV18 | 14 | ASSPPYQTSTDTQY
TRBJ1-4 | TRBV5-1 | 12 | ASSLPGENEKLF
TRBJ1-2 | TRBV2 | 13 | ASSEWAGKYYGYT
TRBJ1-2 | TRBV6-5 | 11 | ASSFSANYGYT
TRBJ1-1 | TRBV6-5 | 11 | ASSYDTGAEAF
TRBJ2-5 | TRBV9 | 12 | ASSIRTEGETQY
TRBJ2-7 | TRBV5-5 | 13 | ASSPRVQESYEQY
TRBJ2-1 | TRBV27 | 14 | ASSLLGERSYNEQF